This T cell receptor (beta chain) is from a study of patients and donors after allogeneic stem cell transplantation. Each CDR3 protein is one row after TCRdb ran MiXCR on the RT-PCR reads. Here the sample spans approximately 150,000 distinct CDR3 sequences, roughly two fifths being singletons. CDR1 SGHRS and CDR2 YFSETQ come from the germline V gene. Trimming shortened V by 0 bases and J by 6 bases, and 21 bases separated the two germline ends. The CDR3 has 17 residues. V usage is TRBV5-1 and J usage is TRBJ1-2; tentatively, D is TRBD1 (5 bases). What was sequenced was blood, either unsorted or a sorted T cell fraction (not recorded which). This TCR derives from a human donor who was either an allogeneic HSCT recipient or a stem cell or donor lymphocyte infusion donor (not recorded which). It is not recorded whose cells these are; they may come from a transplant donor. CDR3 DNA: TGCGCCAGCAGCTTGGTTAGCCTGCCACGGACACGGAATGGCTACACCTTC. Its protein product is CASSLVSLPRTRNGYTF.